Presented here are 27 T cell receptor beta chains from one specimen sequenced in a study of spatial heterogeneity in lung cancer. Time point: sample taken at primary tumor resection. The input material, whole RNA from tumor, nontumor lung or frozen PBMC, was sequenced unsorted. In TCRdb, the 5' RACE reads were re-called with MiXCR into one record per CDR3 protein. This table has under 75,000 distinct CDR3 sequences, roughly 14% appearing once. This specimen was PBMCs, taken at surgery. The source of these receptors is a male donor with early-stage non-small cell lung cancer.

CDR3 DNA sequence: TGTGCCAGCAGCTTGGGAGGCTCGGGAGCATTCTACGAGCAGTACTTC. Encoded protein: CASSLGGSGAFYEQYF. The chain joins TRBV5-4 to TRBJ2-7; weak D call: TRBD2 (6 bases). V lost 0 bases, J lost 3 bases, and 16 bases lay in between. This CDR3 region has 16 residues. Germline V gene lookup returns CDR1 SGHNT and CDR2 YYREEE (reference sequence).

This clonotype was counted at least ten times. The chain has TRBV12-5 and TRBJ2-5; 8 bases map to TRBD1. CDR3 length: 16 residues. Losses at the gene ends were 1 base for V and 3 bases for J; bases not matched to a gene: 7. CDR1 LGHNT and CDR2 FRNRAP come from the germline V gene. The CDR3 sequence is CASGLGTGSPEETQYF. The DNA of the CDR3 is TGTGCTAGTGGTTTGGGGACAGGGTCCCCTGAAGAGACCCAGTACTTC.

This clonotype was detected a few times. This sequence joins TRBV11-2 and TRBJ2-6; tentative D call: TRBD1 (5 bases). The germline V gene has CDR1 SGHAT and CDR2 FQNNGV. The CDR3 extends over 15 amino acids. V lost 6 bases and J lost 0, with 9 bases in between. The CDR3: CASRRQNSGANVLTF. DNA of the CDR3: TGTGCCAGCAGACGACAGAACTCTGGGGCCAACGTCCTGACTTTC.

The sample holds many counts of this clonotype. The genes are TRBV5-1 and TRBJ1-1, with 7 bases fitting TRBD1. The V and J ends lost 4 bases and 1 base, in that order; junction bases with no gene match: 7. The CDR3 sequence is 15 residues long. Germline V gene data show CDR1 as SGHRS and CDR2 as YFSETQ. In nucleotides, the CDR3 is TGCGCCAGCAGCATTCAGGGACAGTCGAACACTGAAGCTTTCTTT. Translation gives CASSIQGQSNTEAFF.

CDR3 protein: CASSQGRGKPQHF. CDR3 sequence (DNA): TGTGCCAGCAGTCAGGGGAGGGGCAAGCCCCAGCATTTT. The chain employs TRBV6-1 and TRBJ1-5; maybe TRBD1 (6 bases). Germline CDR1 MNHNS, CDR2 SASEGT. V was trimmed by 5 bases and J by 8 bases, leaving 13 bases between them. The length of the CDR3 is 13 residues.

Worth noting for this clonotype: One base away lies a much larger clone, so this may be a sequencing read error. The chain recombines TRBV14 with TRBJ1-1, with D unclear. Germline values: CDR1 SGHDN, CDR2 FVKESK. CDR3 length: 15 residues. The CDR3, as DNA: TGTGCCAGCAGCCAAGACCTGCTCAGAAACACTCAAGCTTTCTTT. Translation gives CASSQDLLRNTQAFF.

The chain combines TRBV6-2 or TRBV6-3 with TRBJ1-2, with 7 bases identical to TRBD1. Germline V gene sequence: CDR1 MNHEY, CDR2 SVGEGT. The CDR3 length is 15 residues. V dropped 6 bases and J dropped 8; count of bases not matched to a gene: 15. As DNA, the CDR3 is TGTGCCAGCAGCGCGCATGCCACAGGGGCAGGAGGCTACACCTTC. Protein product: CASSAHATGAGGYTF.

This clonotype was counted many times. The V and J genes are TRBV28 and TRBJ2-3, with D possibly matching TRBD2 (6 bases). Germline values: CDR1 MDHEN, CDR2 SYDVKM. The ends were cut back, 11 bases at V and 2 bases at J, with 17 bases in the middle. The CDR3 consists of 14 residues. The CDR3 nucleotides are TGTGCCTCTAGAGGAGGGCAATCCACAGATACGCAGTATTTT. It yields the protein CASRGGQSTDTQYF.

This clonotype occurred many times. At one end the junction does not follow the germline gene, possibly because of a read error. This rearrangement joins TRBV7-7 to TRBJ2-2; no clear D gene. The CDR3 loop spans 14 amino acids. Looked up from germline, CDR1 is SSHAT and CDR2 is FNYEAQ (reference sequence). CDR3 nucleotides: TGTGCTAGCAGCCAAAGCGCGAACACCGGGGAGCTGTTTTTT. This sequence encodes CASSQSANTGELFF.

There are a few counts of this clonotype. The gene calls are TRBV4-3 and TRBJ2-3; D is ambiguous. The CDR3 loop spans 18 amino acids. Germline CDR1 reads LGHNA; CDR2 reads YSLEER. Trimming took 0 bases from V and 6 from J, leaving 22 bases between them. The CDR3 bases are TGCGCCAGCAGCCAAGATATCCCCGACGTGCAGTACTTGGATACGCAGTATTTT. It yields the protein CASSQDIPDVQYLDTQYF.

Regarding this clonotype: Being one base from a much bigger clone, this may be a read error. It is unclear where the CDR3 begins or ends on the DNA, so no DNA is shown, and the CDR3 is as TCRdb lists it. This chain links TRBV29-1 with TRBJ1-2; TRBD1, the D gene given by the table, was not confirmed from the DNA. Ends included, the CDR3 has 12 residues. In germline, CDR1 is SQVTM, CDR2 ANQGSEA. Here the CDR3 reads CSVVGQGNGHTF.

The sample holds a few counts of this clonotype. The chain links TRBV20-1 to TRBJ2-1, with D possibly TRBD1 on 6 matching bases. Germline V CDR1 and CDR2: DFQATT, SNEGSKA (reference sequence). The ends were cut back, 5 bases at V and 5 bases at J, with 13 bases in the middle. This CDR3 is 13 amino acids long. The CDR3: CSARRDTHNEQFF. In DNA, the CDR3 is TGCAGTGCTCGCCGGGACACCCACAATGAGCAGTTCTTC.

This chain links TRBV20-1 with TRBJ2-7; D might be TRBD1 (6 bases). This CDR3 is 12 amino acids long. CDR1 and CDR2 from the germline V gene are DFQATT and SNEGSKA (reference sequence). The V end lost 6 bases, the J end lost 7 bases, and 16 bases lay between the germline ends. In DNA, the CDR3 is TGCAGTGCCTCAAACCTACAGGGTGAGCAGTACTTC. It codes for CSASNLQGEQYF.

There are a few counts of this clonotype. V usage is TRBV6-2 or TRBV6-3 and J usage is TRBJ2-1; the match to TRBD1 covers 10 bases. In germline, CDR1 is MNHEY, CDR2 SVGEGT. With V trimmed by 5 bases and J by 8 bases, 6 bases remained unmatched. CDR3 length: 14 residues. The CDR3 coding sequence is TGTGCCAGCAGTGAGCCGGGACAGGGGCATGAGCAGTTCTTC. Protein sequence: CASSEPGQGHEQFF.

This clonotype appeared once. The rearrangement joins TRBV5-6 to TRBJ1-4, with D possibly TRBD1 on 5 matching bases. CDR3 length equals 14 residues. CDR1 SGHDT and CDR2 YYEEEE come from the germline V gene. Trimming took off 0 bases at V and 7 bases at J, with 10 bases between the two ends. In nucleotides, the CDR3 is TGTGCCAGCAGCTTGGTTCAGGGTGGTGAAAAACTGTTTTTT. Residues: CASSLVQGGEKLFF.

This clonotype appeared many times. The chain combines TRBV5-6 with TRBJ2-6; D remains ambiguous. Per germline, CDR1 SGHDT and CDR2 YYEEEE. Deletions cut 2 bases from V and 11 bases from J, with 14 bases between. The CDR3 consists of 14 residues. CDR3 sequence (DNA): TGTGCCAGCAGCTTTAGGAACAATCGGGACGTCCTGACTTTC. This sequence encodes CASSFRNNRDVLTF.

The table lists this clonotype with many counts. J is TRBJ2-2 and V is TRBV3-1; the D gene could be TRBD1 or TRBD2 (5 bases each). CDR1 and CDR2 (germline): LGHDT, YNNKEL (reference sequence). V lost 3 bases, J lost 1 base, and 9 bases lay in between. The CDR3 is 15 residues long. This chain's CDR3 is CASSQRGLNTGELFF. The CDR3 coding sequence is TGTGCCAGCAGCCAGAGGGGATTGAACACCGGGGAGCTGTTTTTT.

The genes are TRBV20-1 and TRBJ1-5; possibly TRBD1 for D (5 bases). Trimming removed 0 bases at V and 3 bases at J, with 12 bases between. From germline, CDR1 is DFQATT and CDR2 SNEGSKA (reference sequence). The CDR3 is 15 amino acids. The CDR3 loop is CSARDRGGFNQPQHF. Here the CDR3 DNA reads TGCAGTGCTAGAGATCGGGGGGGGTTCAATCAGCCCCAGCATTTT.

This clonotype occurred a few times. This rearrangement joins TRBV18 to TRBJ1-2; D gene ambiguous. Between the trimmed V and J ends, which lost 3 bases and 6 bases, there was a span of 14 bases. Germline CDR1 and CDR2: KGHSH and LQKENI. The CDR3 sequence is 14 residues long. Written as DNA, the CDR3 is TGTGCCAGCTCACCCCCCGAGGACCGGGATGGCTACACCTTC. Its translation: CASSPPEDRDGYTF. Based on the CDR3 plus reference TRBV18 and TRBJ1-2, the full variable domain is NAGVMQNPRHLVRRRGQEARLRCSPMKGHSHVYWYRQLPEEGLKFMVYLQKENIIDESGMPKERFSAEFPKEGPSILRIQQVVRGDSAAYFCASSPPEDRDGYTFGSGTRLTVV.

The chain recombines TRBV28 with TRBJ1-1; 9 bases are a match to TRBD1. With V trimmed by 6 bases and J by 2 bases, 7 bases remained unmatched. This CDR3 region has 15 residues. The germline gives CDR1 MDHEN, CDR2 SYDVKM. DNA for the CDR3: TGTGCCAGCAGCCCAATCACAGGGGGCAACACTGAAGCTTTCTTT. This sequence encodes CASSPITGGNTEAFF.

Concerning this clonotype: A much larger clone is a single base away; this may be a read error. This sequence joins TRBV5-5 and TRBJ2-7; 7 nucleotides line up with TRBD1. The CDR3 is made up of 14 amino acids. Germline CDR1 SGHKS, CDR2 YYEKEE (reference sequence). CDR3 coding DNA: TGTGTCAGCACCACCCGGACAGGCTCCTACGAGCAGTACTTC. Its translation is CVSTTRTGSYEQYF.

In its sample, this clonotype was seen a few times. This sequence joins TRBV7-9 and TRBJ2-1; a weak D match, TRBD2 (6 bases). Germline assignment: CDR1 SEHNR and CDR2 FQNEAQ (reference sequence). The CDR3 sequence is 17 residues long. Trimming took 2 bases from V and 4 from J, leaving 18 bases between them. This CDR3 is CASSLPEGQGPYNEQFF. The CDR3 DNA reads as TGTGCCAGCAGCTTACCGGAGGGGCAGGGACCTTACAATGAGCAGTTCTTC.

This clonotype was counted only a few times. The chain carries TRBV29-1 and TRBJ2-7; a possible D gene is TRBD2 (6 bases). Trimming removed 4 bases at V and 2 bases at J, with 12 bases between. Per germline, CDR1 SQVTM and CDR2 ANQGSEA. The CDR3 is 13 residues long. In DNA, the CDR3 is TGCAGCGTTGGGACGCGGGACCCCTACGAGCAGTACTTC. This translates into CSVGTRDPYEQYF.

This clonotype was found a few times. This chain connects TRBV29-1 to TRBJ1-1; tentative D call: TRBD1 (5 bases). V shed 5 bases and J shed 2 bases, with 12 bases lying between them. This CDR3 has 13 residues. Germline CDR1 is SQVTM and CDR2 is ANQGSEA. The CDR3 reads CSVSGALNTEAFF. Here the CDR3 DNA reads TGCAGCGTTTCCGGGGCCCTCAACACTGAAGCTTTCTTT.

This chain links TRBV5-1 with TRBJ2-1; possible D gene TRBD1, 6 bases. Germline V gene lookup returns CDR1 SGHRS and CDR2 YFSETQ. The CDR3 has 16 amino acids. Trimming took off 0 bases at V and 5 bases at J, with 15 bases between the two ends. The DNA for the CDR3 is TGCGCCAGCAGCTTGGAGTTAGGACAGATAAACAATGAGCAGTTCTTC. This encodes CASSLELGQINNEQFF.

The chain has TRBV4-2 and TRBJ1-5; D gene ambiguous. Germline loops: CDR1 LGHNA, CDR2 YNFKEQ. V shed 0 bases and J shed 0 bases, with 6 bases lying between them. The CDR3 has 15 amino acids. CDR3 protein: CASSQDPNSNQPQHF. DNA of the CDR3: TGTGCCAGCAGCCAAGATCCAAATAGCAATCAGCCCCAGCATTTT.

This clonotype turned up a few times. This chain links TRBV20-1 with TRBJ2-7; no definite D call. V was clipped by 5 bases and J by 3 bases, with 5 bases between them. This CDR3 has 10 amino acids. The germline gives CDR1 DFQATT, CDR2 SNEGSKA (reference sequence). The CDR3 nucleotides read TGCAGTGCTGAGTACTACGAGCAGTACTTC. This sequence encodes CSAEYYEQYF.